These 8 T cell receptor beta chains originate from one sample sequenced in a study of blood T cell repertoires in COVID-19. Measured with immunoSEQ multiplex PCR; TCRdb has only the in-frame clones, and not every one. Found here are a few hundred thousand clones, roughly 89% of them singletons; the top ten hold around 9.3%. Sequenced input: PBMCs or T cells enriched from blood (not recorded which). These receptors originate from a woman aged 18-29 years who had recovered from COVID-19.

The chain employs TRBV3-1 (or the pseudogene TRBV3-2) and TRBJ2-2, with 7 bases fitting TRBD1. The CDR3 covers 16 residues. J gave up 4 bases and V 5 bases, and 10 bases lay outside the gene matches. Germline V gene lookup returns CDR1 LGHDT and CDR2 YNNKEL (reference sequence). The CDR3 bases are TGTGCCAGCAGCGCGAGTAGGGGGCCGGGCACCGGGGAGCTGTTTTTT. This codes for CASSASRGPGTGELFF.

This clone was recorded only once. The CDR3 region is CASSYPGTVNNQPQHF. DNA of the CDR3: TGTGCCAGCAGTTACCCCGGGACAGTTAACAATCAGCCCCAGCATTTT. The chain couples TRBV6-2 or TRBV6-3 to TRBJ1-5, with 7 bases aligning to TRBD1. This CDR3 is built from 16 residues. Germline V gene data show CDR1 as MNHEY and CDR2 as SVGEGT. V lost 2 bases and J lost 3; bases outside the gene matches: 7.

The genes are TRBV12-5 and TRBJ1-1; D unclear. The germline CDR1 and CDR2 sequences are LGHNT and FRNRAP. Trimming cost V 0 bases and J 8 bases, with 10 bases left between them. This CDR3 is built from 13 residues. CDR3 amino acids: CASGLVTPLEAFF. The CDR3 DNA reads TGTGCTAGTGGTTTGGTAACACCCCTCGAAGCTTTCTTT.

V usage is TRBV7-2 and J usage is TRBJ2-1; 8 bases map to TRBD2. This CDR3 has 14 residues. V lost 5 bases to trimming and J lost 7 bases; unmatched junction nucleotides: 7. In germline, CDR1 is SGHTA, CDR2 FQGNSA. CDR3 sequence reads: CASSPRTSRNEQFF. CDR3 bases: TGTGCCAGCAGCCCAAGGACTAGCAGGAATGAGCAGTTCTTC.

This chain joins TRBV7-2 and TRBJ1-1; D is perhaps TRBD1 (6 bases). Germline V gives CDR1 SGHTA, CDR2 FQGNSA. Between the trimmed V and J ends, which lost 5 bases and 4 bases, there was a span of 14 bases. The CDR3 loop spans 14 amino acids. The CDR3 nucleotides read TGTGCCAGCAGCAAGTCAGGGGCGCTCACTGAAGCTTTCTTT. Its protein is CASSKSGALTEAFF.

This chain uses TRBV4-3 with TRBJ1-2; tentatively, D is TRBD1 (6 bases). CDR1 and CDR2 (germline): LGHNA, YSLEER. The CDR3 has 15 amino acids. Trimming took 3 bases from V and 6 from J, leaving 17 bases between them. This CDR3 reads CASSHQTGTLDGYTF. CDR3 in DNA: TGCGCCAGCAGCCACCAGACAGGAACTCTGGATGGCTACACCTTC.

V and J are TRBV12-3 or TRBV12-4 and TRBJ1-6; D perhaps matches TRBD1 (6 bases). V lost 6 bases, J lost 11 bases, and 11 bases lay in between. This CDR3 is built from 12 residues. CDR3 bases: TGTGCCAGCAGCAGAGAGGGGGCACCCCTCCACTTT. It codes for CASSREGAPLHF.

This rearrangement joins TRBV6-5 to TRBJ1-2; TRBD1 is a possible D gene (5 bases). The germline V gene encodes CDR1 MNHEY and CDR2 SVGAGI. This CDR3 has 11 amino acids. V was pared by 5 bases and J by 7 bases, with 8 bases between. CDR3 loop: CASSQGRGYTF. CDR3 DNA: TGTGCCAGCAGTCAGGGTCGTGGCTACACCTTC.